This T cell receptor beta chain was documented in a study of control samples from healthy donors and cancer patients. The CDR3 has 16 residues. Germline values: CDR1 MGHRA, CDR2 YSYEKL. V trimming: 1 base; J trimming: 5 bases; junction bases outside the gene matches: 10. This clone was counted between two and nine times. Measured with immunoSEQ multiplex PCR; TCRdb has only the in-frame clones, and not every one. The repertoire includes roughly 100,000 clones, 85% to 90% of them detected once, and about 19% sits in the top ten. This sequence was found in a man aged 55-75 years with lung cancer. The V gene is TRBV4-1, the J gene TRBJ1-2; 7 nucleotides agree with TRBD1. The material sequenced was PBMCs. The CDR3 sequence: CASSQADRDPRYGYTF. The CDR3 region has the DNA TGCGCCAGCAGCCAAGCTGACAGGGACCCCCGGTATGGCTACACCTTC.